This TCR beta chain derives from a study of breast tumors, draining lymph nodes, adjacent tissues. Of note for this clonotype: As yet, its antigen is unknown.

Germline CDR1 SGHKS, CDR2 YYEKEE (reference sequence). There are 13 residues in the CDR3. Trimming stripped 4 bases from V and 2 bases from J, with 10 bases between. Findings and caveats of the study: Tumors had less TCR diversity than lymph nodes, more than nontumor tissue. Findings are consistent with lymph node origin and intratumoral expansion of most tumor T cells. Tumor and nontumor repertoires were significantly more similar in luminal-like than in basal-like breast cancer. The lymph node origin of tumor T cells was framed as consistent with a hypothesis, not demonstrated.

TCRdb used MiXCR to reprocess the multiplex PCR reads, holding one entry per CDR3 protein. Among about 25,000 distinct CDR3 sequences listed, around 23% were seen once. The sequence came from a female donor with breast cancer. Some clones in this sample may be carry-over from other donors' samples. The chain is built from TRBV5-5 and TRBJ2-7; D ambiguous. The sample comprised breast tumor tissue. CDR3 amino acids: CASSLIGAYEQYF. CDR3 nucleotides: TGTGCCAGCAGCCTAATCGGTGCCTACGAGCAGTACTTC. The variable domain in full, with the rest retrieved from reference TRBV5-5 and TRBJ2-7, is DAGVTQSPTHLIKTRGQQVTLRCSPISGHKSVSWYQQVLGQGPQFIFQYYEKEERGRGNFPDRFSARQFPNYSSELNVNALLLGDSALYLCASSLIGAYEQYFGPGTRLTVT.